This TCR beta chain stems from a study of blood T cell repertoires in COVID-19. This clone was found a few times. In the study's own analysis: Reference gene primer amplification gave nucleated cell count estimates. Sequenced by immunoSEQ multiplex PCR; TCRdb stores in-frame clones only, minus some. D and trimming were read from the DNA, whereas the V and J calls and clone size are those reported in that table. The table has some 200,000 clones, roughly 85% seen once; the top ten hold 2.9%. Trimming left V 6 bases short and J 1 base short, with 15 bases between. The CDR3 contains 15 residues. Germline V gene lookup returns CDR1 KGHSH and CDR2 LQKENI.

The clonotype was recovered from a middle-aged man who had recovered from COVID-19. The material sequenced was peripheral blood. The chain joins TRBV18 to TRBJ1-1; D might be TRBD1 (5 bases). The CDR3 region is CASSSMGQANTEAFF. The CDR3 DNA reads as TGTGCCAGCTCGTCGATGGGGCAGGCGAACACTGAAGCTTTCTTT. The entire variable domain, with the rest obtained from reference TRBV18 and TRBJ1-1, is as follows: NAGVMQNPRHLVRRRGQEARLRCSPMKGHSHVYWYRQLPEEGLKFMVYLQKENIIDESGMPKERFSAEFPKEGPSILRIQQVVRGDSAAYFCASSSMGQANTEAFFGQGTRLTVV.